One sample yielded the 9 T cell receptor beta chains listed below, sequenced in a study of blood T cells in healthy people across ages. Primers used in a second PCR of about 7 to 12 cycles were a sample-barcoded 5' primer and a J-beta primer mix. MiXCR, run by TCRdb on the 5' RACE reads, gives a single entry per CDR3 protein. The data hold about 580,000 distinct CDR3 sequences, with less than 60% observed a single time. Sequencing used blood. Receptors originate from a man aged 80 or over in good health.

The chain joins TRBV18 to TRBJ1-2; 7 positions match TRBD1. Germline CDR1 KGHSH, CDR2 LQKENI. V trimming: 3 bases; J trimming: 4 bases; junction bases outside the gene matches: 5. The length of the CDR3 is 14 residues. CDR3 nucleotides: TGTGCCAGCTCACCCGGGACAGAAGCCTATGGCTACACCTTC. Protein: CASSPGTEAYGYTF.

Turning to this clonotype: One end of the junction does not line up with germline, which may come from a read error. The rearrangement uses TRBV4-3 and TRBJ1-1; D call uncertain. The germline V gene encodes CDR1 LGHNA and CDR2 YSLEER. The CDR3 covers 14 residues. The CDR3 loop reads CVSSQVGSVSEAFF. DNA of the CDR3: TGCGTCAGCAGCCAAGTAGGGAGCGTCAGTGAAGCTTTCTTT.

This clonotype was recorded at least ten times. V usage is TRBV10-3 and J usage is TRBJ2-1; D is uncertain. With 1 base removed from V and 6 bases from J, the gap between germline ends came to 1 base. CDR1 is ENHRY, CDR2 SYGVKD, per germline. CDR3 size: 11 residues. CDR3 region: CAISEFNEQFF. The CDR3 bases are TGTGCCATCAGTGAGTTCAATGAGCAGTTCTTC.

V usage is TRBV20-1 and J usage is TRBJ1-1; no definite D call. The V and J ends lost 4 bases and 1 base respectively, with 16 bases between them. The length of the CDR3 is 15 residues. Germline CDR1 is DFQATT and CDR2 is SNEGSKA (reference sequence). As DNA, the CDR3 is TGCAGTGCTACCGACCCTCGGCAGTCGAACACTGAAGCTTTCTTT. It translates to CSATDPRQSNTEAFF.

The V and J genes are TRBV6-1 and TRBJ1-5, with D unresolved. Trimming removed 5 bases from V and 9 bases from J, with 14 bases in between. The V gene's germline CDR1 is MNHNS and CDR2 SASEGT. CDR3 length equals 13 residues. The CDR3: CASSPRPVGPQHF. DNA of the CDR3: TGTGCCAGCAGTCCCCGGCCGGTGGGGCCCCAGCATTTT.

This clonotype appeared a few times. This rearrangement joins TRBV2 to TRBJ2-1, with TRBD2 as a possible D gene (7 bases). This CDR3 region has 15 residues. Germline assignment: CDR1 SNHLY and CDR2 FYNNEI. The germline V and J ends were trimmed by 6 bases and 9 bases, with 21 bases remaining between them. CDR3 in DNA: TGTGCCAGCAGACCCGAAAGGGGGGGCCTCCCTGAGCAGTTCTTC. This codes for CASRPERGGLPEQFF.

This clonotype was observed a handful of times. The chain is built from TRBV7-2 and TRBJ1-4; 7 bases line up with TRBD1. V shed 5 bases and J 8 bases; nucleotides not matched to a gene: 11. CDR3 size: 15 residues. CDR1 is SGHTA, CDR2 FQGNSA, per germline. The CDR3 region is CASSPPGGLREKLFF. The CDR3, as DNA: TGTGCCAGCAGCCCACCAGGGGGTCTGCGGGAAAAACTGTTTTTT.

The rearrangement joins TRBV7-2 to TRBJ2-7; unclear D gene. This CDR3 contains 14 residues. Trimming removed 0 bases from V and 3 bases from J, with 9 bases in between. Germline CDR1 is SGHTA and CDR2 is FQGNSA. Here the CDR3 DNA reads TGTGCCAGCAGCTTAGCGCAAGCTAACTACGAGCAGTACTTC. It codes for CASSLAQANYEQYF. Full variable domain (remainder filled in from reference TRBV7-2 and TRBJ2-7): GAGVSQSPSNKVTEKGKDVELRCDPISGHTALYWYRQSLGQGLEFLIYFQGNSAPDKSGLPSDRFSAERTGGSVSTLTIQRTQQEDSAVYLCASSLAQANYEQYFGPGTRLTVT.

This clonotype was observed a handful of times. The chain is built from TRBV15 and TRBJ1-2; TRBD1 is a possible D gene (6 bases). The CDR3 extends over 14 amino acids. The V end lost 4 bases, the J end lost 1 base, and 10 bases lay between the germline ends. Looked up from germline, CDR1 is LNHNV and CDR2 is YYDKDF (reference sequence). The CDR3 DNA reads as TGTGCCACCAGCAACAGGGACTTTAACTATGGCTACACCTTC. It specifies CATSNRDFNYGYTF.